Only a few counts were recorded for the clone carrying this T cell receptor (beta chain). CDR3 length equals 14 residues. Trimming removed 1 base at V and 5 bases at J, with 11 bases between. Germline V CDR1 and CDR2: SEHNR, FQNEAQ (reference sequence). The data were obtained in a study of cytomegalovirus exposure and HLA in healthy donors. A multiplex PCR was run with 60 Vbeta primers and 13 Jbeta primers. TCRdb's copy holds only in-frame clones and misses some; the assay was immunoSEQ multiplex PCR. Among 150,000 to 200,000 clones listed, around 80% were seen once. V and J are TRBV7-9 and TRBJ2-5; tentatively, D is TRBD2 (6 bases). The sequence was obtained from a woman aged 18 to 35 in good health and CMV-seronegative. The source material was PBMCs. The CDR3 loop is CASSLVAGRETQYF. The CDR3 DNA follows: TGTGCCAGCAGCTTAGTTGCGGGGAGGGAGACCCAGTACTTC.